This T cell receptor beta chain was obtained from a study of cytomegalovirus exposure and HLA in healthy donors. Study information: Across 350 to 500 genotyped donors, 81% landed in the Caucasian-associated ancestry cluster. General observations from the study: In a later analysis, V- and J-gene trimming of beta chains associated with a DCLRE1C missense variant, replicated independently. Reportedly, cytomegalovirus status was diagnosed with high sensitivity and specificity. The listing of about 150 TCR beta chains classed them as cytomegalovirus-associated.

Primers for the PCR totalled 60 Vbeta and 13 Jbeta. The assay was immunoSEQ multiplex PCR, and TCRdb's table has in-frame clones only and misses some. This table has roughly 100,000 clones, around 80% appearing once. Germline lookup yields CDR1 KGHSH and CDR2 LQKENI. The CDR3 covers 14 residues. The V and J ends lost 2 bases and 6 bases respectively, with 11 bases between them. Concerning this clone: Its antigen remains unknown.

This receptor was obtained from a female donor in good health and CMV-seropositive. Material for sequencing was PBMCs. The genes are TRBV18 and TRBJ2-1, with D perhaps TRBD2 (5 bases). The CDR3 nucleotides are TGTGCCAGCTCACCAGAACGGGAAATCAATGAGCAGTTCTTC. Its translation is CASSPEREINEQFF. Variable domain in full (rest from reference TRBV18 and TRBJ2-1): NAGVMQNPRHLVRRRGQEARLRCSPMKGHSHVYWYRQLPEEGLKFMVYLQKENIIDESGMPKERFSAEFPKEGPSILRIQQVVRGDSAAYFCASSPEREINEQFFGPGTRLTVL.